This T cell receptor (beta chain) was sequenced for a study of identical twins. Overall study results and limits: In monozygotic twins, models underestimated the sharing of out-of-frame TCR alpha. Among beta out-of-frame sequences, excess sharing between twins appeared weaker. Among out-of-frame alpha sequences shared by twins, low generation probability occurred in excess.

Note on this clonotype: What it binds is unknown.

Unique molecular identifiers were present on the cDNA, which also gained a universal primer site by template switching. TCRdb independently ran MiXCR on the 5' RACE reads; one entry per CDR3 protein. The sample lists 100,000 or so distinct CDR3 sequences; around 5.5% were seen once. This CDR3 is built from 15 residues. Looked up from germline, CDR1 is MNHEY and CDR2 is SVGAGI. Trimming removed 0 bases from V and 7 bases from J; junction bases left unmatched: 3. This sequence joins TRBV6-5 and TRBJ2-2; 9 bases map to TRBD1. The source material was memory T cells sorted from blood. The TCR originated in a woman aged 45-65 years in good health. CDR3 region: CASSYSRTGVGELFF. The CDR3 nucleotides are TGTGCCAGCAGTTACTCCCGGACAGGGGTCGGGGAGCTGTTTTTT.